The clone carrying this T cell receptor beta chain was counted many times. Its antigen is unknown. Germline loops: CDR1 DFQATT, CDR2 SNEGSKA (reference sequence). Trimming stripped 6 bases from V and 1 base from J, with 19 bases between. The CDR3 spans 15 residues. This specimen comes from a study of T-cell memory formation after mild COVID-19. Whole-study results and caveats: Clones contracting across day 15 to 85 had a balanced CD4/CD8 profile; later expanding clones leaned CD4+. Confirmation of SARS-CoV-2 specificity was lacking for second-wave clones peaking day 37.

Constant-segment primers served in 5'RACE that generated TCR alpha and TCR beta cDNA libraries bearing sample barcodes and UMIs. Via MiXCR, TCRdb re-called the 5' RACE reads, giving one row per CDR3 protein. The sample has about 200,000 distinct CDR3 sequences; about a sixth are singletons. What was sequenced was PBMCs or a T cell subset sorted from them (not recorded which). The chain couples TRBV20-1 to TRBJ2-7; no definite D call. This receptor was taken from an adult woman who had mild COVID-19 (a few samples of this study predate the infection). Cell type and time point are not known. CDR3 residues: CSAHAGSSGSYEQYF. DNA for the CDR3: TGCAGTGCCCACGCCGGGTCTTCCGGATCCTACGAGCAGTACTTC.